This T cell receptor (beta chain) originates from a study of cytomegalovirus exposure and HLA in healthy donors. 13 Jbeta primers and 60 Vbeta primers were used for the PCR. Data came from immunoSEQ multiplex PCR; TCRdb stores just in-frame clones and leaves some out. The table includes a few hundred thousand clones, 92% detected once. This CDR3 is 12 amino acids long. V was shortened by 4 bases and J by 5 bases, with 9 bases between the two germline ends. With respect to this clone: Its target is unknown.

Study-wide results and limits: Certain sequence variants were highly shared and formed a cluster, and this cluster was likely a sequencing artifact.

The V and J genes are TRBV5-3 and TRBJ2-5; perhaps TRBD2 as D (7 bases). TRBV5-3 is filed as an ORF, its function uncertain. The sequence was collected from a girl aged 2 to 9 in good health and CMV-seronegative. The sequenced sample consisted of PBMCs. CDR3 nucleotide sequence: TGTGCCAGAAGCGAGGGGGGGGAGACCCAGTACTTC. It specifies CARSEGGETQYF.